Here is one T cell receptor beta chain with its context. CDR1 MNHEY and CDR2 SVGAGI come from the germline V gene. This CDR3 comprises 13 residues. With 6 bases clipped from V and 5 bases from J, the junction kept 3 bases outside the gene matches. PCR was performed a second time for 7 to 11 cycles using a sample-barcoded 5' primer and a J-beta primer mix. Researchers report that a template-switch adaptor with 12 random nucleotides tagged each cDNA molecule. TCRdb processed the 5' RACE reads anew with MiXCR; each CDR3 protein has one entry. The sample contains around 1,800,000 distinct CDR3 sequences, more than 35% of which appear only once. The data originate from a study of blood T cells in healthy people across ages.

Sequencing was done on a sample of blood. The J gene is TRBJ1-2, the V gene TRBV6-5; 10 bases fit TRBD1. This TCR was recovered from a human donor in good health. CDR3 DNA sequence: TGTGCCAGCAGGCCGGGACAGGGGTATGGCTACACCTTC. This gives the protein CASRPGQGYGYTF.